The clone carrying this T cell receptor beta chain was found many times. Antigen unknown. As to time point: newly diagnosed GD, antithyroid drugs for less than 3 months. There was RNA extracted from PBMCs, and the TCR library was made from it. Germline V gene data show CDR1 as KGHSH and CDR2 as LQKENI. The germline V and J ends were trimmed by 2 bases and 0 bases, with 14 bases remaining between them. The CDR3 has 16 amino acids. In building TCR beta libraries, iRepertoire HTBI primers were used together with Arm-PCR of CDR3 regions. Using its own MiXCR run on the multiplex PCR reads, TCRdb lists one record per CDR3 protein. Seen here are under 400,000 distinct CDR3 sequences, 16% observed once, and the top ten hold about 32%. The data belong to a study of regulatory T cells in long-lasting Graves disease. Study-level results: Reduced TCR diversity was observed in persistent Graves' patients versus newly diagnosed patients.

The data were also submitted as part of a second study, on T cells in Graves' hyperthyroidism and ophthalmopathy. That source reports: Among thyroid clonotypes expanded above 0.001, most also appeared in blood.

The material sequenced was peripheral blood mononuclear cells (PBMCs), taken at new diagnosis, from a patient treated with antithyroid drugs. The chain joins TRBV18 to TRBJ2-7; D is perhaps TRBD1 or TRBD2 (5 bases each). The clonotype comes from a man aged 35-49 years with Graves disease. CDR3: CASSPVGGSGSYEQYF. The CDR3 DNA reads TGTGCCAGCTCACCAGTTGGGGGTTCGGGCTCCTACGAGCAGTACTTC.